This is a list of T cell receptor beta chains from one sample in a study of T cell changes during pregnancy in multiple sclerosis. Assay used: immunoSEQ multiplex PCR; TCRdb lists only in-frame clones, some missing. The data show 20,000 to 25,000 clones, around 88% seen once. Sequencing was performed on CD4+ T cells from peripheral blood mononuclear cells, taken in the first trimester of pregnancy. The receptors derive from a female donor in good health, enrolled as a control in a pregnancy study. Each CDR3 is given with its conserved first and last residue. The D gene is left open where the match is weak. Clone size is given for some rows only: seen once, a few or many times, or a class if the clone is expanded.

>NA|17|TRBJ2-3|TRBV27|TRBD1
CASSPRGQGARTDTQYF
TGTGCCAGCAGCCCACGCGGACAGGGAGCCCGCACAGATACGCAGTATTTT
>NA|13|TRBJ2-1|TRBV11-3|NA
CASSSQGQSEQFF
TGTGCCAGCAGCTCCCAGGGGCAGAGTGAGCAGTTCTTC
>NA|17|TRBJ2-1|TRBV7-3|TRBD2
CASSPYGRGSSYNEQFF
TGTGCCAGCAGCCCGTACGGGAGGGGGAGCTCCTACAATGAGCAGTTCTTC
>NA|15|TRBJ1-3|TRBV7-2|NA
CASSEGLSGGNTIYF
TGTGCCAGCAGCGAAGGTCTGTCGGGTGGAAACACCATATATTTT
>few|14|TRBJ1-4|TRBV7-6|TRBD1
CASSPTGVNEKLFF
TGTGCCAGCAGCCCGACAGGGGTTAATGAAAAACTGTTTTTT
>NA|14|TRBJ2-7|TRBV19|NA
CASSASGTRGSQYF
TGTGCCAGTAGTGCCTCCGGGACAAGGGGGTCCCAGTACTTC
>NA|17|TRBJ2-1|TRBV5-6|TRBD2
CASSSLLAGVPGDEQFF
TGTGCCAGCAGCTCCCTTTTAGCGGGAGTCCCGGGGGATGAGCAGTTCTTC
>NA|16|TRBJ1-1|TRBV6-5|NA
CASRYSFGGMNTEAFF
TGTGCCAGCAGATACTCCTTCGGGGGTATGAACACTGAAGCTTTCTTT
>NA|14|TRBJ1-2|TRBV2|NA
CASSEVGEAYGYTF
TGTGCCAGCAGTGAAGTTGGGGAGGCCTATGGCTACACCTTC
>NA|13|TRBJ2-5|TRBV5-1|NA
CASSSQGRETQYF
TGCGCCAGCAGCTCACAGGGAAGAGAGACCCAGTACTTC
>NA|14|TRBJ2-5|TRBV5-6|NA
CASSLVPGEETQYF
TGTGCCAGCAGCTTGGTGCCGGGGGAGGAGACCCAGTACTTC
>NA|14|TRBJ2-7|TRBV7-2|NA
CASSVRGAWYEQYF
TGTGCCAGCAGCGTCAGGGGGGCGTGGTACGAGCAGTACTTC
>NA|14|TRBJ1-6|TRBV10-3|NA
CAISVARDNSPLHF
TGTGCCATCAGTGTGGCCAGGGATAATTCACCCCTCCACTTT
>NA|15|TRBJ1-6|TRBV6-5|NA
CASSRLGGSGSPLHF
TGTGCCAGCAGTCGACTGGGGGGGTCGGGTTCACCCCTCCACTTT
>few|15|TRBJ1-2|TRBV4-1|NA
CASSQIGTGLYGYTF
TGCGCCAGCAGCCAAATTGGAACAGGGCTCTATGGCTACACCTTC
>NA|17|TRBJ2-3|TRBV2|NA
CASSNPLLGEGTDTQYF
TGTGCCAGCAGTAACCCCCTACTGGGGGAGGGCACAGATACGCAGTATTTT
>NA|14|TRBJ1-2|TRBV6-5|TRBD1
CASGDLTGVVGYTF
TGTGCCAGTGGGGATCTTACAGGGGTTGTAGGCTACACCTTC
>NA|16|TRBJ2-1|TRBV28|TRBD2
CASSLEWREGRNEQFF
TGTGCCAGCAGTTTAGAATGGCGGGAGGGCCGGAATGAGCAGTTCTTC
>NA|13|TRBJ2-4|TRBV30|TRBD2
CAWTASGIDIQYF
TGTGCCTGGACGGCTAGCGGGATCGACATTCAGTACTTC
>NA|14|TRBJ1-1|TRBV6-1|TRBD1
CASSEGGTGLVAFF
TGTGCCAGCAGTGAGGGGGGGACAGGCTTAGTAGCTTTCTTT
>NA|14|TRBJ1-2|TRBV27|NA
CASSPWGVPGGYTF
TGTGCCAGCAGTCCCTGGGGGGTGCCGGGGGGCTACACCTTC
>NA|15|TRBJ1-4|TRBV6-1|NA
CASSEERVTNEKLFF
TGTGCCAGCAGTGAAGAACGAGTAACTAATGAAAAACTGTTTTTT
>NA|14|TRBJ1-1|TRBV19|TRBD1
CASSTTQGTAEAFF
TGTGCCAGTAGTACCACACAGGGGACCGCTGAAGCTTTCTTT
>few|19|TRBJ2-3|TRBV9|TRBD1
CASSYGTGGWGLATDTQYF
TGTGCCAGCAGCTACGGGACAGGGGGTTGGGGACTAGCTACAGATACGCAGTATTTT
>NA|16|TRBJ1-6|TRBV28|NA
CASSPRAGSYNSPLHF
TGTGCCAGCAGTCCCCGAGCGGGCTCCTATAATTCACCCCTCCACTTT
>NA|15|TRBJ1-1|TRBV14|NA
CASSQRALGGTEAFF
TGTGCCAGCAGCCAAAGAGCTTTAGGGGGCACTGAAGCTTTCTTT
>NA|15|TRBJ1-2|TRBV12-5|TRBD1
CASAQWTGGNYGYTF
TGTGCTAGTGCCCAATGGACAGGGGGTAACTATGGCTACACCTTC
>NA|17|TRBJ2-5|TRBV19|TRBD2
CASSIASSGRVGETQYF
TGTGCCAGTAGTATAGCCTCTAGCGGGAGGGTGGGAGAGACCCAGTACTTC
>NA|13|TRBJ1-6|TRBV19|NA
CASTLGSGSPLHF
TGTGCCAGTACCTTAGGGAGCGGCTCACCCCTCCACTTT
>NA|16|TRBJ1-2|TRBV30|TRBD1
CAWSVTRTGGSYGYTF
TGTGCCTGGAGTGTAACAAGGACAGGGGGCAGTTACGGCTACACCTTC
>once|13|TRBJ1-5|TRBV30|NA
CAWNQGSNQPQHF
TGTGCCTGGAACCAGGGGAGCAATCAGCCCCAGCATTTT
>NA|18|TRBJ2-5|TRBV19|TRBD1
CASSKGFRGQGRGETQYF
TGTGCCAGTAGTAAAGGGTTTCGCGGACAGGGCAGGGGAGAGACCCAGTACTTC
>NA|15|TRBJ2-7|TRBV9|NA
CASSVDPGGIYEQYF
TGTGCCAGCAGCGTAGATCCAGGGGGGATCTACGAGCAGTACTTC
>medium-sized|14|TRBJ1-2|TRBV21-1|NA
CASSKEEGAGSYTF
TGTGCCAGCAGCAAAGAGGAGGGGGCGGGTAGCTACACCTTC
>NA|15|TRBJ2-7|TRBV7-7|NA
CASSLERSEAYEQYF
TGTGCCAGCAGCTTAGAGCGGTCTGAAGCGTACGAGCAGTACTTC
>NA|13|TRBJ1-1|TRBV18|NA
CASSPKMNTEAFF
TGTGCCAGCTCACCTAAAATGAACACTGAAGCTTTCTTT
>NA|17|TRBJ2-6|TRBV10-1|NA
CASSESRLPSGANVLTF
TGCGCCAGCAGTGAGTCGAGACTCCCCTCTGGGGCCAACGTCCTGACTTTC
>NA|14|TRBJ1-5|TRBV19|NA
CASSISEGNQPQHF
TGTGCCAGTAGTATCTCGGAGGGCAATCAGCCCCAGCATTTT
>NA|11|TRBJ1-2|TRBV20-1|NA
CSARAQSGYTF
TGCAGTGCTAGAGCACAGAGTGGCTACACCTTC
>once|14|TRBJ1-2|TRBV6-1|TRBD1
CASSELQGAYGYTF
TGTGCCAGCAGTGAACTTCAGGGGGCCTATGGCTACACCTTC